This T cell receptor (beta chain) was found in a study of GPR56 and killer-like receptors on CD4 memory cells (dated by TCRdb to the late 2010s). In terms of the full investigation: The study proposed that progressive acquisition of KLRB1, KLRG1, GPR56 and then KLRF1 marks human CD4+ memory T-cell differentiation and cytokine production potential. The study described its healthy blood donors as age-matched to the liver disease patients, who had a median age of 68 years.

Comment on this clonotype: No antigen is known for it.

Summary of the overall study and its limitations: Overlap of TCR repertoires was observed especially between the late populations 4 and 5, and partly population 3. Rather than covering full repertoires, the diversity and similarity analyses were limited to the 100 most expanded clones in each population. Clonal frequency was low in the marker-negative population and rose progressively along the proposed pathway, while TCRbeta diversity fell correspondingly. Clones dominating late populations 4 and 5 were also found in early populations 1 and 2, and this finding was taken by the authors as evidence for linear differentiation.

Instrument used: Illumina HiSeq 2500. The recombined TCRbeta locus was amplified by a previously published PCR protocol to build sequencing libraries. In the paper's pipeline: Any read whose average quality score fell below 30 was discarded, and IMSEQ was used to process the reads that remained. Each clonotype was defined by Vbeta gene, Jbeta gene and CDR3 amino acid sequence. The Morisita-Horn index, computed on the top 100 expanded clones, was used to measure repertoire overlap between populations. Renyi diversity profiles calculated on the top 100 expanded clones were used to evaluate clonal diversity. Reprocessed by TCRdb, the reads give a single entry per CDR3 protein sequence, without DNA. These V and J calls derive from TCRdb rather than the authors' analysis. This sample's table carries 2,400 or so distinct CDR3 sequences. Roughly 4% of the sample is in the top ten clones. Taken from cysteine to phenylalanine, the CDR3 has 12 residues. The record lacks a DNA sequence. The germline V gene (reference sequence) sets CDR1 to DFQATT and CDR2 to SNEGSKA.

Five KLR/GPR56-defined CD4+ populations were enriched by fluorescence-activated cell sorting before TCRbeta sequencing. TCRbeta repertoires of five CD4+ T-cell subsets defined by KLRB1, KLRG1, GPR56 and KLRF1 expression were sequenced to test a linear memory differentiation pathway. TCR-sequenced cells came from peripheral blood of healthy control individuals, reported as five donors in the TCRbeta analysis figure. Heparinized peripheral blood was collected and all samples were processed within one hour of retrieval. To isolate peripheral blood mononuclear cells, blood was diluted 1:2 in PBS and put through Biocoll density gradient centrifugation at room temperature. CD4+ T cells were enriched from freshly isolated PBMCs by magnetic sorting with anti-CD4 MicroBeads before flow sorting. A BD FACSAria II was used to sort CD4+ T cells enriched from PBMCs of healthy donors according to marker expression. Surface staining used anti-KLRB1 clone 191B8, anti-KLRF1 clone 4A4.D10 and anti-KLRG1 clone REA261 antibodies from Miltenyi Biotec.

The source of this sequence is a human donor in good health. The sequenced sample consisted of memory CD4+ T cells from blood. In this chain, TRBV20-1 is recombined with TRBJ2-2; checking the TCRdb D call of TRBD2 is not possible without DNA. The CDR3: CSARPLAGELFF.